These T cell receptor beta chains were read from a single sample in a study of T-cell memory formation after mild COVID-19. One entry per CDR3 protein, called by TCRdb with MiXCR from the 5' RACE reads. The sample includes roughly 620,000 distinct CDR3 sequences, over 15% of them seen just once. Sequenced: PBMCs or a T cell subset sorted from them (not recorded which). The receptors shown here come from an adult woman who had mild COVID-19 (a few samples of this study predate the infection). Cell type and time point are not known. Each CDR3 is given with its conserved first and last residue. The size of a clone is reported for some rows only, either as once, few or many, or as a class for expanded clones.

abundance: few
v_gene: TRBV7-9
CDR3aa: CASSLAPARIGNEQFF

abundance: -
v_gene: TRBV20-1
CDR3aa: CSASRHGEYQPQHF

abundance: -
v_gene: TRBV6-5
CDR3aa: CASRAVGLRDTEAFF

abundance: few
v_gene: TRBV6-5
CDR3aa: CASSPGKKFNNEQFF

abundance: many
v_gene: TRBV27
CDR3aa: CASSLVGANVLTF

abundance: -
v_gene: TRBV5-1
CDR3aa: CASSLGPATNEKLFF

abundance: few
v_gene: TRBV6-4
CDR3aa: CASSATGSTDTQYF

abundance: few
v_gene: TRBV9
CDR3aa: CASSVVDGGLNEQFF

abundance: many
v_gene: TRBV5-1
CDR3aa: CASSFDSGNTEAFF

abundance: many
v_gene: TRBV29-1
CDR3aa: CSVVGSSGREPQYF

abundance: -
v_gene: TRBV6-2/TRBV6-3
CDR3aa: CASSYGAGATDTQYF

abundance: few
v_gene: TRBV4-3
CDR3aa: CASSQTPGSGNTIYF

abundance: -
v_gene: TRBV4-2
CDR3aa: CASSQLGDTQYF

abundance: few
v_gene: TRBV7-9
CDR3aa: CASSLATSPYEQYF

abundance: few
v_gene: TRBV6-5
CDR3aa: CASSPKGTASNYGYTF

abundance: -
v_gene: TRBV20-1
CDR3aa: CSARDWAPPKGDQGTDTQYF

abundance: few
v_gene: TRBV7-9
CDR3aa: CASSSDGISGTSYNEQFF

abundance: -
v_gene: TRBV11-2
CDR3aa: CASSLDYGVSNEQFF

abundance: few
v_gene: TRBV5-1
CDR3aa: CASSTGQTGELFF

abundance: many
v_gene: TRBV5-1
CDR3aa: CASSVLLREGSEQFF

abundance: -
v_gene: TRBV6-5
CDR3aa: CASSKPGGLPGETQYF

abundance: few
v_gene: TRBV24-1
CDR3aa: CATSDFAGRSYNEQFF

abundance: few
v_gene: TRBV5-1
CDR3aa: CASTRVDRTKNYGYTF

abundance: -
v_gene: TRBV2
CDR3aa: CASSVGDSTYEQYF

abundance: -
v_gene: TRBV11-1
CDR3aa: CASSSTSGKGDEQFF

abundance: few
v_gene: TRBV4-3
CDR3aa: CASSPTVEYGYTF

abundance: -
v_gene: TRBV5-4
CDR3aa: CASSLDSGTQYF

abundance: few
v_gene: TRBV5-4
CDR3aa: CASSRGTSGRYEQYF

abundance: -
v_gene: TRBV5-6
CDR3aa: CASSSGTREKLFF